A selection of T cell receptor beta chains follows, all from one sample in a study of shared clonotypes between healthy human individuals. Sequencing used immunoSEQ multiplex PCR; TCRdb keeps in-frame clones, though not all of them. Of about 2.4 million clones in the sample, 93% were seen once. Material for sequencing was naive CD4+ T cells from PBMCs. These receptors were taken from a man aged 18 to 29 in good health. Some clones in this sample may be carry-over from other donors' samples. The CDR3 runs from the conserved cysteine through the conserved F or W. The order of the fields is V gene, CDR3 protein.

v_gene: TRBV19; CDR3aa: CASSDPRKAQETQYF
v_gene: TRBV5-1; CDR3aa: CASSYQGGEDNSPLHF
v_gene: TRBV6-1; CDR3aa: CASSVSNQPQHF
v_gene: TRBV30; CDR3aa: CAWSKIGEGGYNEQFF
v_gene: TRBV19; CDR3aa: CASSIFRAQNQPQHF
v_gene: TRBV18; CDR3aa: CASSPGETQYF
v_gene: TRBV9; CDR3aa: CASEGQISGNTIYF
v_gene: TRBV5-1; CDR3aa: CASSLALGYNSPLHF
v_gene: TRBV9; CDR3aa: CASSPQGVPAFF
v_gene: TRBV20-1; CDR3aa: CSAKRTYGYTF
v_gene: TRBV7-9; CDR3aa: CASSFTGVGYGYTF
v_gene: TRBV5-4; CDR3aa: CASSPNNPGAKGSGYTF
v_gene: TRBV9; CDR3aa: CASSVGSGRGDSYEQYF
v_gene: TRBV7-9; CDR3aa: CASSPARGTGATGELFF
v_gene: TRBV28; CDR3aa: CASTLGGGSYEQYF
v_gene: TRBV6-5; CDR3aa: CASSLGQGVFGYTF
v_gene: TRBV11-2; CDR3aa: CASSLNRGIIGETQYF
v_gene: TRBV7-6; CDR3aa: CASSLIVRAGRNTGELFF
v_gene: TRBV18; CDR3aa: CASSPTSGSYEQYF
v_gene: TRBV18; CDR3aa: CASSLLAGVLETQYF
v_gene: TRBV7-3; CDR3aa: CASSFFGTGVSEAFF
v_gene: TRBV5-1; CDR3aa: CASSWYRGGDEQYF
v_gene: TRBV5-4; CDR3aa: CASSLHPLLTYEQYF
v_gene: TRBV9; CDR3aa: CASSVAALAGSYNEQFF
v_gene: TRBV19; CDR3aa: CASSILAGGHNEQFF
v_gene: TRBV28; CDR3aa: CASSLIRPRSNEQFF
v_gene: TRBV7-9; CDR3aa: CASSRSGSHTQYF
v_gene: TRBV5-1; CDR3aa: CASSPGQPWYEQYF
v_gene: TRBV7-7; CDR3aa: CASSPYQGSGELFF
v_gene: TRBV7-6; CDR3aa: CASSSGPNTGELFF
v_gene: TRBV11-2; CDR3aa: CASSLMGSNQPQHF
v_gene: TRBV10-3; CDR3aa: CAISARDSSSYNEQFF
v_gene: TRBV7-2; CDR3aa: CASSLGTGNQPQHF
v_gene: TRBV6-1; CDR3aa: CASNREGHEAYEQYF
v_gene: TRBV9; CDR3aa: CASSRYLGEQYF
v_gene: TRBV6-6; CDR3aa: CATLDRQREKLFF
v_gene: TRBV27; CDR3aa: CASSLGANTGELFF
v_gene: TRBV7-8; CDR3aa: CASSLDNQPQHF
v_gene: TRBV30; CDR3aa: CAWSPEGARAFF
v_gene: TRBV10-1; CDR3aa: CASSDRGGLEQFF
v_gene: TRBV5-1; CDR3aa: CASSQDGSYNEQFF
v_gene: TRBV18; CDR3aa: CASSPLQAQETQYF
v_gene: TRBV5-6; CDR3aa: CASSSPTSPLHF
v_gene: TRBV5-1; CDR3aa: CASSFSSQETQYF
v_gene: TRBV6-5; CDR3aa: CASSRHDGYYEQYF
v_gene: TRBV5-1; CDR3aa: CASSWGTSGLTGELFF
v_gene: TRBV30; CDR3aa: CAWSWPSTDTQYF
v_gene: TRBV29-1; CDR3aa: CSPLWGDYFYYEQYF
v_gene: TRBV5-1; CDR3aa: CASRPRPESPLHF
v_gene: TRBV4-3; CDR3aa: CASSQVRAGKNIQYF
v_gene: TRBV5-1; CDR3aa: CASKSNRIVEQFF
v_gene: TRBV28; CDR3aa: CASSLRDSPLEQYF
v_gene: TRBV18; CDR3aa: CASSPTAGFSSYEQYF
v_gene: TRBV6-5; CDR3aa: CASSYSGTEVPAFF
v_gene: TRBV28; CDR3aa: CASSLNSGALFTGELFF
v_gene: TRBV28; CDR3aa: CASAALQPQHF
v_gene: TRBV7-3; CDR3aa: CASSLGTSGTYEQYF
v_gene: TRBV2; CDR3aa: CASSEDSGGAFF
v_gene: TRBV5-1; CDR3aa: CASNPGTSPSQETQYF